This T cell receptor (beta chain) came from a study of T cell responses to AZD1222 COVID-19 vaccine. Study overall: Second-dose timings of about 4 or about 12 weeks were pooled. Study outcomes and limitations: The donor cohort was predominantly white British with a female majority, and clonal diversity may have been underestimated. Spike-spanning, vaccine-associated CD4 TCRs were dominant at 160-218 and 743-854.

Details on this clone: What it binds is not known.

Per germline, CDR1 MDHEN and CDR2 SYDVKM. The CDR3 length is 14 residues. V was shortened by 8 bases and J by 4 bases, with 17 bases between the two germline ends. The data were produced by immunoSEQ multiplex PCR, yet TCRdb's version contains in-frame clones alone and is incomplete. The sample includes about 140,000 clones, under 95% of them seen just once. The V and J genes are TRBV28 and TRBJ1-1; D call uncertain. Sequenced material: peripheral blood, taken on day 0 of AZD1222 vaccination. The clonotype comes from an adult in good health. CDR3 DNA sequence: TGTGCCAGCTACGGACTTATCGGGAGCACTGAAGCTTTCTTT. Amino acid sequence: CASYGLIGSTEAFF.